This TCR beta chain appears in the sequencing data of a study of blood T cell repertoires in COVID-19 (dated by TCRdb to the early 2020s). Turning to the overall study: Samples covering the acute and convalescent phases of COVID-19 were provided by collaborators in the United States, Italy and Spain. The prospective study material was composed of cDNA or gDNA derived from T cells, B-cell-depleted T cells, or PBMCs. The dataset comprised deeply sampled blood TCRbeta repertoires from subjects exposed to, actively infected with, or recovered from COVID-19. The repertoires were made available in a free public database intended to serve as a resource for research on the immune response to SARS-CoV-2. The samples were drawn from the first 160 participants of the ongoing ImmuneRACE study and from more than 1,000 subjects provided by 6 global collaborators. Nearly every sample came with metadata listing a de-identified subject ID, COVID-19 status, age in years and sex. Where available, HLA class I and class II types were taken from metadata supplied by the sample provider and were not determined by assay-based typing.

TCRbeta CDR3 regions were amplified from genomic DNA using the immunoSEQ Assay, a bias-controlled multiplex PCR. Per the authors' processing: The number of nucleated cells in each sample was estimated by amplification of reference gene primers within the assay. To quantify the absolute abundance of each unique TCRbeta CDR3 rearrangement, sequence reads were collapsed and filtered. For each sample, productive Simpson clonality was calculated by taking the square root of Simpson's diversity index across productive rearrangements. Sourced from immuneACCESS, this table was stored by TCRdb with only in-frame sequences that have V and J called. A share of the clones is absent; for the studies checked, an unresolved V gene accounts for under half, and the remainder has no known explanation. From that table come the V and J calls and clone size; the DNA was used to work out D and trimming. The table for this sample lists about 200,000 clones; 75% to 95% of them were counted only once. 0.45% to 0.65% of the sample is in the top ten clones.

Details on this clone: Its target antigen remains unknown. No quality values exist for individual bases; no much larger clone is one base distant.

Collaborating institutions collected whole blood in K2EDTA tubes following their own protocols. For TCRbeta analysis, collaborators shipped samples as frozen whole blood, isolated PBMCs, or DNA extracted from either of those sample types. The full study reports these points: Clinical and demographic metadata were provided uncurated, with the amount varying by source and participant.

Sequenced material: peripheral blood. This TCR came from a man aged 50 to 59 with acute or convalescent COVID-19.

The CDR3 protein sequence reads: CASSTFGGARTQYF. The nucleotide sequence is TGTGCCAGTAGTACTTTCGGGGGGGCAAGGACCCAGTACTTC. The rearranged chain carries TRBV19 and TRBJ2-5, and 8 junction bases match TRBD2. CDR1 and CDR2 are read off the germline V gene (reference sequence) as LNHDA and SQIVND. The cysteine opens and the phenylalanine closes a CDR3 of 14 amino acids. Kept here is only the CDR3 DNA, which spans 42 bases and is read in frame from base 1. V is pruned by 4 bases and J by 7 bases, leaving 8 bases of the junction without a gene match.